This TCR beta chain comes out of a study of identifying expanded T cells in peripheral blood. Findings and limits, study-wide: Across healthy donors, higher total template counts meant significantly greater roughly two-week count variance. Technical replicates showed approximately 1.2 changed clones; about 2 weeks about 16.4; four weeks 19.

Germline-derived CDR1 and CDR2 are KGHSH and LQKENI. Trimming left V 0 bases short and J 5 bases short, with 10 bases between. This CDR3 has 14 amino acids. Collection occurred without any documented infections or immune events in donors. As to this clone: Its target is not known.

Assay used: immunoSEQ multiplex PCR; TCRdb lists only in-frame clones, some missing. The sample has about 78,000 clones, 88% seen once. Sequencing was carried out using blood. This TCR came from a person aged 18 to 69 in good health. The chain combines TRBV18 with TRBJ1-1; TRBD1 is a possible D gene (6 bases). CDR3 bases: TGTGCCAGCTCACCACCGGGGGCGCGTACTGAAGCTTTCTTT. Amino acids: CASSPPGARTEAFF. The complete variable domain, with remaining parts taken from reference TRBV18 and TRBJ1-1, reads NAGVMQNPRHLVRRRGQEARLRCSPMKGHSHVYWYRQLPEEGLKFMVYLQKENIIDESGMPKERFSAEFPKEGPSILRIQQVVRGDSAAYFCASSPPGARTEAFFGQGTRLTVV.